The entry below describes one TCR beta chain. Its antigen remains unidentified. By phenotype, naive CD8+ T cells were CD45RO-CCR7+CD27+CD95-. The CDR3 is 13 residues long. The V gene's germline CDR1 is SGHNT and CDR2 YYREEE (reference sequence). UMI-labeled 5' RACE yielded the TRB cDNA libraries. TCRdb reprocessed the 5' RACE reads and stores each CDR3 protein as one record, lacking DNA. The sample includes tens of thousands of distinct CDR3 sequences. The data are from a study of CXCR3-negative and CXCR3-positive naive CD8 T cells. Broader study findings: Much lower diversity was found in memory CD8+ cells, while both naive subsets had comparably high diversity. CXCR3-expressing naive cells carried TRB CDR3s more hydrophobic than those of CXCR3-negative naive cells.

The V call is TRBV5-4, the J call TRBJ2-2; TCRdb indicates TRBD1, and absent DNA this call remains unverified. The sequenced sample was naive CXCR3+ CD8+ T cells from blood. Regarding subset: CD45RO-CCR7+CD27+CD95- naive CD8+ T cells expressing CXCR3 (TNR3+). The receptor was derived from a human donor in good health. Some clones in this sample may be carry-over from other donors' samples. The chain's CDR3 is CASSRGGAGELFF.